The table lists the clone carrying this TCR beta chain with a few counts. Its target is not known. The entry originates in a study of regulatory T cells in long-lasting Graves disease. The study, taken as a whole, reports: The study found TRBV28, TRBJ1-2 and TRBJ2-5 favored in persistent disease. Owing to a sample size that was small, accuracy may have been reduced.

Arm-PCR of CDR3 regions and iRepertoire HTBI primers were used to build TCR beta libraries. Each CDR3 protein gets one entry after TCRdb re-called the multiplex PCR reads with MiXCR. The sample lists a few hundred thousand distinct CDR3 sequences; over 14% were seen once. V was pared by 5 bases and J by 2 bases, with 19 bases between. The CDR3 length is 16 residues. Germline V CDR1 and CDR2: MNHEY, SMNVEV (reference sequence). The sample's time point: newly diagnosed GD, antithyroid drugs for less than 3 months. PBMC-extracted RNA yielded the TCR library. An endocrinology department located in Xi'an, China, was where the patients came from. A further study also used this sample, focusing on T cells in Graves' hyperthyroidism and ophthalmopathy. That work adds: Ophthalmopathy and stable hyperthyroidism were told apart by a 13 V-J model.

This clonotype was sampled from a middle-aged woman with Graves disease. The chain joins TRBV27 to TRBJ2-7; weak D call: TRBD2 (6 bases). The sequencing here drew on peripheral blood mononuclear cells (PBMCs), taken at new diagnosis, from a patient treated with antithyroid drugs. The CDR3 bases are TGTGCCAGCAGTCCCCGAGCCGGGAGACTAACCTACGAGCAGTACTTC. Its protein is CASSPRAGRLTYEQYF.